This TCR beta chain is drawn from a study of cytomegalovirus exposure and HLA in healthy donors. Primers: 60 Vbeta forward and 13 Jbeta reverse. Only in-frame clones appear in the TCRdb table, and some are missing; sequencing was by immunoSEQ multiplex PCR. Here the sample spans about 300,000 clones, roughly 88% being singletons. Germline assignment: CDR1 SGHNT and CDR2 YYREEE (reference sequence). Unmatched junction bases numbered 6, after V lost 4 bases and J lost 4 bases. The CDR3 loop spans 16 amino acids. The J gene is TRBJ2-1, the V gene TRBV5-4; the match to TRBD2 covers 12 bases. The sequenced material came from PBMCs. This sequence was found in a man aged 40-50 years in good health and CMV-seropositive. Here the CDR3 reads CASSGGLAGIYNEQFF. CDR3 sequence (DNA): TGTGCCAGCAGCGGCGGACTAGCGGGGATTTACAATGAGCAGTTCTTC.